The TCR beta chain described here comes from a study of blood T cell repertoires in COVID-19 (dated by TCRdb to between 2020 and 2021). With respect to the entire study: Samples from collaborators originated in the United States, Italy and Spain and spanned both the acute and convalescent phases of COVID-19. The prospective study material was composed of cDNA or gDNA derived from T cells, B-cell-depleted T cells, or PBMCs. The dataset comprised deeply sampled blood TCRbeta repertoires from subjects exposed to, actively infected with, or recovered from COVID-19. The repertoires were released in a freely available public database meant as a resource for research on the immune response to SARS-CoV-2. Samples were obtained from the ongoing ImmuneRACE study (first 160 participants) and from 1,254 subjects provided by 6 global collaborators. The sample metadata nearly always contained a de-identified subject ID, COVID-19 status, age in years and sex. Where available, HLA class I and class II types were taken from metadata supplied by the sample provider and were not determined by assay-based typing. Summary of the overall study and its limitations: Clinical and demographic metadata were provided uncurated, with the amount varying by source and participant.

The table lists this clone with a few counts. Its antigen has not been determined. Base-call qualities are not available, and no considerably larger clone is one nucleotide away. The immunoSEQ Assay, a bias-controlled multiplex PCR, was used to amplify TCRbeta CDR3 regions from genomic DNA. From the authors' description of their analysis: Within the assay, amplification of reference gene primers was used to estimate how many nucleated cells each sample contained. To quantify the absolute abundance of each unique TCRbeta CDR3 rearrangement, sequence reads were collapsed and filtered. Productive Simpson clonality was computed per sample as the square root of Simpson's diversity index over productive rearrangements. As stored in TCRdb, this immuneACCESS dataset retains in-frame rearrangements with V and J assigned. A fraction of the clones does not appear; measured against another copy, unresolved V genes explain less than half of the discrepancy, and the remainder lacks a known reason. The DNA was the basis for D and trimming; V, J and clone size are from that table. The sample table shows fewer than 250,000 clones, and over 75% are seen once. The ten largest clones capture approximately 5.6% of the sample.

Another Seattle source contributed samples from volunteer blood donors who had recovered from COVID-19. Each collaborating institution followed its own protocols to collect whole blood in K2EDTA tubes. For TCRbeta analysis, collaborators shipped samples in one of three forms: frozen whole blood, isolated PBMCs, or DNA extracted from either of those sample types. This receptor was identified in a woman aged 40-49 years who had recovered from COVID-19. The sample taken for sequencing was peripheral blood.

CDR3 protein: CASSEVGQAGYNEQFF. At the DNA level, the sequence is TGTGCCAGCAGTGAAGTGGGGCAGGCTGGCTACAATGAGCAGTTCTTC. This chain is built from TRBV6-1 and TRBJ2-1; D gene: possibly TRBD1, on 5 matching bases. A distance of 13 bases separates the germline ends of V and J, which lose 1 base and 3 bases respectively. The CDR3, cysteine through phenylalanine, is 16 amino acids long. Only the CDR3 portion is preserved as DNA: 48 bases, with reading frame beginning at the first base. Looking up the germline V gene yields CDR1 MNHNS and CDR2 SASEGT.